This T cell receptor (beta chain) was recorded in a study of blood T cell repertoires in COVID-19. Study summary: The analysed material was cDNA or gDNA that came from T cells, B-cell-depleted T cells, or PBMCs.

V shed 8 bases and J 2 bases; nucleotides not matched to a gene: 8. CDR3 length equals 16 residues. Germline V CDR1 and CDR2: SGHVS, FQNEAQ. In the original processing: Reference gene primers were amplified, and this amplification served to estimate nucleated cell counts. Some clones are missing from TCRdb's copy, which holds only in-frame ones; the method was immunoSEQ multiplex PCR. That table gives V, J and clone size, and the DNA gave D and trimming. The table shows 150,000 to 200,000 clones, with roughly 86% occurring only once. The sequenced sample consisted of peripheral blood. The TCR comes from a man aged 70 or older with acute or convalescent COVID-19. This chain uses TRBV7-8 with TRBJ2-1; 11 nucleotides align to TRBD2. The CDR3 region is CASWLAGGSAYNEQFF. The DNA of the CDR3 is TGTGCCAGCTGGCTAGCGGGGGGTTCCGCCTACAATGAGCAGTTCTTC.